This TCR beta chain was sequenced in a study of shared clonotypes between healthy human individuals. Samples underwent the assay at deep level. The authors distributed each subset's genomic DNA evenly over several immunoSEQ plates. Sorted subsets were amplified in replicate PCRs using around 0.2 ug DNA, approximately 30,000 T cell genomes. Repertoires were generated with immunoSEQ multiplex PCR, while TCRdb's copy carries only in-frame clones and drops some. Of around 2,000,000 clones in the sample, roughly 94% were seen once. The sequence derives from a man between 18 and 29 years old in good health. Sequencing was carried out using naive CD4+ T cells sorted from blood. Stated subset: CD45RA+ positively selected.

The CDR3 is CAISESQGRESVQYF. DNA of the CDR3: TGTGCCATCAGTGAGTCTCAGGGCAGAGAGAGTGTGCAGTATTTT. V gene TRBV10-3 combines with J gene TRBJ2-3, with D possibly matching TRBD1 (5 bases). The CDR3 is 15 residues long. V lost 0 bases and J lost 11, with 18 bases in between. Germline V gives CDR1 ENHRY, CDR2 SYGVKD.